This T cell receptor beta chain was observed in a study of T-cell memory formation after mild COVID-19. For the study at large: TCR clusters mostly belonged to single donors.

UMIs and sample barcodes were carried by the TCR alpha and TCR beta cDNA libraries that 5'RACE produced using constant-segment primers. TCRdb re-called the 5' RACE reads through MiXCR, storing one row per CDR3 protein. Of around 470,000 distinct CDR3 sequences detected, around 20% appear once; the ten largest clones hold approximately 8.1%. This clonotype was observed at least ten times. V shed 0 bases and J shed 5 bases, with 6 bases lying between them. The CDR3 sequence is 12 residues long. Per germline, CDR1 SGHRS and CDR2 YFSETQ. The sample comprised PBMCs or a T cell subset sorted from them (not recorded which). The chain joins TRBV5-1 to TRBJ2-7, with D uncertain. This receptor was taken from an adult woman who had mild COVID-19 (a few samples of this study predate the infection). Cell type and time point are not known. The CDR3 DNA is TGCGCCAGCAGCTTGGATAGTCACGAGCAGTACTTC. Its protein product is CASSLDSHEQYF. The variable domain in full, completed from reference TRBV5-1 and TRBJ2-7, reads KAGVTQTPRYLIKTRGQQVTLSCSPISGHRSVSWYQQTPGQGLQFLFEYFSETQRNKGNFPGRFSGRQFSNSRSEMNVSTLELGDSALYLCASSLDSHEQYFGPGTRLTVT.